This T cell receptor beta chain was captured in a study of blood T cell repertoires in COVID-19. On the study more broadly: PBMCs, B-cell-depleted T cells, or T cells were the source of the cDNA or gDNA that made up the material.

CDR1 and CDR2 (germline): LGHNT, FRNRAP. V lost 5 bases to trimming and J lost 5 bases; unmatched junction nucleotides: 10. The CDR3 has 16 residues. As processed by the authors: Quantification of nucleated cells was approximated via reference gene primer amplification. Here immunoSEQ multiplex PCR was the method, and the copy in TCRdb shows in-frame clones only, minus some. V and J calls plus clone size are reproduced from that table; the DNA served to infer D and trimming. There are 35,000 to 40,000 clones in the sample; roughly 87% occur only once, and 7% to 9% lies in the top ten. Sequencing was carried out using peripheral blood. The genes are TRBV12-5 and TRBJ2-5; 11 positions agree with TRBD1. The receptor comes from a human donor in a cohort sampled during active COVID-19. The CDR3 region has the DNA TGTGCTAGTGGTCACACTGGGACAGGGGGTTACGAGACCCAGTACTTC. The encoded protein is CASGHTGTGGYETQYF. The complete variable domain, with remaining parts taken from reference TRBV12-5 and TRBJ2-5, reads DARVTQTPRHKVTEMGQEVTMRCQPILGHNTVFWYRQTMMQGLELLAYFRNRAPLDDSGMPKDRFSAEMPDATLATLKIQPSEPRDSAVYFCASGHTGTGGYETQYFGPGTRLLVL.